Described below is a single T cell receptor (beta chain) sequence and its context. Looked up from germline, CDR1 is SGHVS and CDR2 is FQNEAQ. V dropped 5 bases and J dropped 8; count of bases not matched to a gene: 6. The CDR3 runs 13 residues. This sample stems from a study of blood T cell repertoires in COVID-19. Repertoires were generated with immunoSEQ multiplex PCR, while TCRdb's copy carries only in-frame clones and drops some. This table has 87,000 or so clones, roughly 87% appearing once. The sample consisted of peripheral blood. The chain combines TRBV7-8 with TRBJ1-2; 9 bases line up with TRBD1. This receptor was obtained from a woman between 45 and 65 years old with active or convalescent COVID-19. The CDR3 is CASSKDRGEGYTF. The CDR3 region has the DNA TGTGCCAGCAGCAAGGACAGGGGAGAAGGCTACACCTTC.